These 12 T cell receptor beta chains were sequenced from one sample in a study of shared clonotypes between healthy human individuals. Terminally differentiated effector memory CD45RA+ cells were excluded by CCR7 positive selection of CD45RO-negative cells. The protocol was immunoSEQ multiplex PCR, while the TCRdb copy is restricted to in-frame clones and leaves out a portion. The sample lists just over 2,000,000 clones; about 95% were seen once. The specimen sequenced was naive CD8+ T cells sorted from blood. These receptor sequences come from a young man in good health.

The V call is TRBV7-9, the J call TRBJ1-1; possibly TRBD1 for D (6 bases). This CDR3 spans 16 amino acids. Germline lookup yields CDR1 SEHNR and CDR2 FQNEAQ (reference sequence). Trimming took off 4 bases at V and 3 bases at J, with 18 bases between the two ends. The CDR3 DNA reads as TGTGCCAGCAGCTCCGCCTCGGGGGGGCTGGACACTGAAGCTTTCTTT. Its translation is CASSSASGGLDTEAFF.

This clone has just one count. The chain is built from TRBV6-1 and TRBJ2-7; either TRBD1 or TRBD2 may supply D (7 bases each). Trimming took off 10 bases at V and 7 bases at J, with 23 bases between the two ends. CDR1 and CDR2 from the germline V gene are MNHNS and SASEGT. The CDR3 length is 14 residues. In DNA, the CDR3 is TGTGCCATCCTCCAGGACAGGTCCGGGGGGGAGCAGTACTTC. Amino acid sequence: CAILQDRSGGEQYF.

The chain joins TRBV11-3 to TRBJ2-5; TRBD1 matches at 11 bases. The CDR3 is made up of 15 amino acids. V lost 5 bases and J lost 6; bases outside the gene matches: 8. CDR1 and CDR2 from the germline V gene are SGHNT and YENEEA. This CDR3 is CASSPRTGGWKTQYF. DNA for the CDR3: TGTGCCAGCAGCCCGCGGACAGGGGGCTGGAAGACCCAGTACTTC.

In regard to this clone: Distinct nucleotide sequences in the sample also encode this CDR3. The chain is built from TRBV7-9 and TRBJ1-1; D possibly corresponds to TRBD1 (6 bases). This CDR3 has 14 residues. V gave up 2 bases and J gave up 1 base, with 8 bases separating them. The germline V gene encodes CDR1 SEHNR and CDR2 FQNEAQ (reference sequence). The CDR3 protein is CASSLTQGNTEAFF. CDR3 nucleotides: TGTGCCAGCAGCTTAACACAGGGGAACACTGAAGCTTTCTTT.

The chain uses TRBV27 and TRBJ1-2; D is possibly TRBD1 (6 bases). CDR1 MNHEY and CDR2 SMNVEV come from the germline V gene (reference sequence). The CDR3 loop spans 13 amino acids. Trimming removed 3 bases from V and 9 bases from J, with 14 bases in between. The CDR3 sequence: CASSFAGAVSYTF. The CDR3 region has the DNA TGTGCCAGCAGTTTCGCGGGGGCGGTAAGCTACACCTTC.

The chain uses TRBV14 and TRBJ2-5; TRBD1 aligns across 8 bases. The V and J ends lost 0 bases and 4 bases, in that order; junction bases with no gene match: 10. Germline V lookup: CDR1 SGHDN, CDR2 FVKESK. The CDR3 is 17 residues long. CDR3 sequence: CASSQDISGQGAETQYF. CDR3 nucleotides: TGTGCCAGCAGCCAAGATATTTCAGGGCAGGGGGCAGAGACCCAGTACTTC.

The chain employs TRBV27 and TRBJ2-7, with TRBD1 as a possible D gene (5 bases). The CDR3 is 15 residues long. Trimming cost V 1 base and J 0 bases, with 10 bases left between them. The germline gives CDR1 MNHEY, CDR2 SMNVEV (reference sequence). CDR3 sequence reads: CASSLLGQSSYEQYF. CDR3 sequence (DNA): TGTGCCAGCAGTTTATTGGGGCAAAGCTCCTACGAGCAGTACTTC.

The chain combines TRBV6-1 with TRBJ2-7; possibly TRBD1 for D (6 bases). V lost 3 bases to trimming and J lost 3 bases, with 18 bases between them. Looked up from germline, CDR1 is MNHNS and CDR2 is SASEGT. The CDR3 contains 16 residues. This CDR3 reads CASSEAPRGFIYEQYF. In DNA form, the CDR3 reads TGTGCCAGCAGTGAGGCCCCCAGGGGCTTTATCTACGAGCAGTACTTC.

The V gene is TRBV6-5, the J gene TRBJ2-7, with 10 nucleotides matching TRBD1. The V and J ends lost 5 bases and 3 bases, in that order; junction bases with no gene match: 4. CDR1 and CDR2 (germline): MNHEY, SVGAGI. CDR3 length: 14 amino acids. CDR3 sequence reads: CASSPDRGVYEQYF. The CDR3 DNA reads TGTGCCAGCAGTCCGGACAGGGGGGTCTACGAGCAGTACTTC.

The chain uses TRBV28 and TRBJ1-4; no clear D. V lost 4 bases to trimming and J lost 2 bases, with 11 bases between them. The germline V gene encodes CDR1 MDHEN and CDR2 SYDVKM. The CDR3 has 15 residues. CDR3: CASSSYGGTNEKLFF. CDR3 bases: TGTGCCAGCAGTTCATATGGTGGGACTAATGAAAAACTGTTTTTT. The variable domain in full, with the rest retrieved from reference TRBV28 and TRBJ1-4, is DVKVTQSSRYLVKRTGEKVFLECVQDMDHENMFWYRQDPGLGLRLIYFSYDVKMKEKGDIPEGYSVSREKKERFSLILESASTNQTSMYLCASSSYGGTNEKLFFGSGTQLSVL.

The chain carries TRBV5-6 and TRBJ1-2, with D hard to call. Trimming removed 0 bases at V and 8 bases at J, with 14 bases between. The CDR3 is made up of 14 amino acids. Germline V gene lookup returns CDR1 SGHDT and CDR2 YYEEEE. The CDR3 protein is CASSLGGDPEGYTF. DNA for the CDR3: TGTGCCAGCAGCTTGGGTGGCGACCCGGAGGGCTACACCTTC.

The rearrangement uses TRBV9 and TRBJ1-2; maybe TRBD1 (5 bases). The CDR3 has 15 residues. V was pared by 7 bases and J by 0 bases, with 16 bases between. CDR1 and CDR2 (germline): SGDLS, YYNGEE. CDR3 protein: CASSLLEDTNYGYTF. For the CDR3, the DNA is TGTGCCAGCTCCCTTCTGGAGGACACTAACTATGGCTACACCTTC.